The clone carrying this TCR beta chain was seen more than once but under ten times. Its antigen is not identified. Trimming took 0 bases from V and 0 from J; bases not matched to a gene: 6. CDR3 length: 18 residues. CDR1 ENHRY and CDR2 SYGVKD come from the germline V gene. RNA transcripts provided the source from which TCR beta CDR3 regions were amplified. During a first-round RT-PCR of the TCR CDR3, the HTBI primer set was used. TCRdb re-called the multiplex PCR reads with MiXCR, one entry per CDR3 protein. The table records about 720,000 distinct CDR3 sequences, around 17% of them present only once. This sample is drawn from a study of T cells in Graves' hyperthyroidism and ophthalmopathy. The study's findings and limits: Among clonotypes expanded in thyroid above 0.001, most were also found in blood.

This clonotype was obtained from a man between 18 and 29 years old with Graves' hyperthyroidism. The source material was blood. The chain carries TRBV10-3 and TRBJ2-3, with 10 positions matching TRBD2. The CDR3 reads CAISESSGRGFSTDTQYF. The DNA for the CDR3 is TGTGCCATCAGTGAGTCGAGCGGGAGGGGTTTCAGCACAGATACGCAGTATTTT.